The 30 T cell receptor beta chains below were found in one sample sequenced in a study of graft-versus-host responses after intestinal transplantation. The assay was immunoSEQ multiplex PCR, and TCRdb's table has in-frame clones only and misses some. The table lists tens of thousands of clones, around nine tenths of them singletons. This sample comprised PBMCs, obtained 26 days after transplant. These receptor sequences come from a human patient who received an intestinal transplant, so some T cells may come from the graft donor.

The CDR3 DNA reads TGTGCCAGCTGTATGGGCCCGGCGGGGAACAATGAGCAGTTCTTC. It encodes CASCMGPAGNNEQFF. This rearrangement joins TRBV27 to TRBJ2-1, with D perhaps matching TRBD2 (6 bases). CDR1 and CDR2 from the germline V gene are MNHEY and SMNVEV (reference sequence). With 8 bases removed from V and 5 bases from J, the gap between germline ends came to 19 bases. The CDR3 sequence is 15 residues long.

The chain carries TRBV19 and TRBJ1-1; 10 bases are a match to TRBD1. Looked up from germline, CDR1 is LNHDA and CDR2 is SQIVND (reference sequence). This CDR3 comprises 13 residues. V lost 7 bases and J lost 5; bases outside the gene matches: 4. CDR3 nucleotide sequence: TGTGCCAGTACGGGACAGGGGTTGACTGAAGCTTTCTTT. It encodes CASTGQGLTEAFF.

The V gene is TRBV9, the J gene TRBJ2-5, with D uncertain. The germline gives CDR1 SGDLS, CDR2 YYNGEE. The CDR3 covers 13 residues. The V gene lost 0 bases and the J gene lost 5 bases, with 8 bases spanning the gap. CDR3 in DNA: TGTGCCAGCAGCGTAGGCAGATTTGAGACCCAGTACTTC. Translation gives CASSVGRFETQYF.

The rearrangement uses TRBV29-1 and TRBJ1-4; weak D call: TRBD1 (5 bases). V gave up 4 bases and J gave up 8 bases, with 17 bases separating them. CDR1 and CDR2 (germline): SQVTM, ANQGSEA. The CDR3 length is 14 residues. CDR3 DNA sequence: TGCAGCGTTGCCTTGGGGGGAGTAAGGGAAAAACTGTTTTTT. This gives the protein CSVALGGVREKLFF.

The gene calls are TRBV7-3 and TRBJ2-3; D possibly corresponds to TRBD1 (5 bases). The CDR3 loop spans 15 amino acids. V was cut by 5 bases and J by 0 bases, with 12 bases left in between. The germline V gene has CDR1 SGHTA and CDR2 FQGTGA. The CDR3 region is CASSPQGGSTDTQYF. The CDR3 bases are TGTGCCAGCAGCCCCCAGGGCGGTAGCACAGATACGCAGTATTTT.

This rearrangement joins TRBV11-2 to TRBJ2-1, with 7 bases fitting TRBD2. The junction had 5 bases not matched to a gene; V was cut back by 0 bases and J by 3 bases. The length of the CDR3 is 16 residues. CDR1 is SGHAT, CDR2 FQNNGV, per germline. The CDR3 region has the DNA TGTGCCAGCAGCTTAGATGTGGCGGGAGTCTACAATGAGCAGTTCTTC. As protein: CASSLDVAGVYNEQFF.

The J gene is TRBJ1-2, the V gene TRBV28; D might be TRBD1 (5 bases). The CDR3 has 16 amino acids. Germline V gene lookup returns CDR1 MDHEN and CDR2 SYDVKM. The V gene lost 1 base and the J gene lost 2 bases, with 14 bases spanning the gap. CDR3 coding DNA: TGTGCCAGCAGTTTATTAATTTCAGGGTCGAACTATGGCTACACCTTC. It translates to CASSLLISGSNYGYTF.

The chain is built from TRBV4-2 and TRBJ2-1, with a tentative D call TRBD1 (6 bases). Trimming took off 0 bases at V and 2 bases at J, with 8 bases between the two ends. CDR3 size: 15 residues. Per the germline V gene, CDR1 is LGHNA and CDR2 is YNFKEQ. Here the CDR3 DNA reads TGTGCCAGCAGCCAAGACAGGGGCCCCTACAATGAGCAGTTCTTC. It is translated as CASSQDRGPYNEQFF.

This clone was detected only once. This rearrangement joins TRBV5-6 to TRBJ1-1; D perhaps matches TRBD1 (6 bases). Germline loops: CDR1 SGHDT, CDR2 YYEEEE. V lost 3 bases and J 0 bases, leaving 12 bases between the germline ends. The CDR3 covers 15 residues. CDR3 sequence reads: CASSWGGHVNTEAFF. CDR3 bases: TGTGCCAGCAGCTGGGGGGGACACGTGAACACTGAAGCTTTCTTT.

Comment on this clone: Other DNA sequences from this sample encode an identical CDR3 as well. The CDR3, as DNA: TGCAGCGTGGGACAGGGGTATGGCTACACCTTC. As protein: CSVGQGYGYTF. The chain recombines TRBV29-1 with TRBJ1-2; the match to TRBD1 covers 10 bases. After removal of 6 bases from V and 5 bases from J, the junction contained 0 bases not matched to a gene. This CDR3 is 11 amino acids long. Germline V gives CDR1 SQVTM, CDR2 ANQGSEA.

This clone showed up just once. The chain couples TRBV6-5 to TRBJ1-2; no reliable D call. The germline CDR1 and CDR2 sequences are MNHEY and SVGAGI. With 2 bases removed from V and 4 bases from J, the gap between germline ends came to 8 bases. The CDR3 is made up of 13 amino acids. The DNA for the CDR3 is TGTGCCAGCAGTTACCGGGAAGCCTATGGCTACACCTTC. This translates into CASSYREAYGYTF.

This clone was picked up one time. The chain joins TRBV27 to TRBJ2-7, with D perhaps matching TRBD2 (6 bases). Trimming stripped 9 bases from V and 6 bases from J, with 21 bases between. CDR3 length: 14 amino acids. Germline assignment: CDR1 MNHEY and CDR2 SMNVEV (reference sequence). The CDR3 is CARTPGEAPCEQYV. The CDR3 nucleotides are TGTGCCAGAACCCCGGGGGAGGCCCCTTGCGAGCAGTACGTC.

Comments on this clone: Other DNA sequences in the same sample also yield this CDR3. The V and J genes are TRBV19 and TRBJ2-5; a weak D match, TRBD1 (6 bases). Trimming left V 3 bases short and J 2 bases short, with 10 bases between. This CDR3 is 14 amino acids long. The germline V gene has CDR1 LNHDA and CDR2 SQIVND (reference sequence). CDR3 region: CASSMDRGQETQYF. Written as DNA, the CDR3 is TGTGCCAGTAGTATGGACAGAGGACAAGAGACCCAGTACTTC.

This chain joins TRBV4-1 and TRBJ2-7; D is unclear. Deletions cut 1 base from V and 3 bases from J, with 16 bases between. The CDR3 sequence is 16 residues long. Per the germline V gene, CDR1 is MGHRA and CDR2 is YSYEKL. CDR3 sequence reads: CASSQVFVGEVYEQYF. CDR3 nucleotides: TGCGCCAGCAGCCAAGTGTTCGTCGGTGAGGTCTACGAGCAGTACTTC.

This clone appeared a single time. The chain combines TRBV2 with TRBJ1-6; D is undetermined. The CDR3 spans 12 residues. The V gene lost 4 bases and the J gene lost 11 bases, with 9 bases spanning the gap. Per the germline V gene, CDR1 is SNHLY and CDR2 is FYNNEI. CDR3 loop: CASSAGGAPLHF. CDR3 coding DNA: TGTGCCAGCAGTGCCGGCGGGGCACCCCTCCACTTT.

The J gene is TRBJ1-1, the V gene TRBV19, with 8 bases fitting TRBD1. There are 14 residues in the CDR3. The J segment lost 0 bases and the V segment lost 6 bases, leaving 3 bases of the junction unmatched. CDR1 is LNHDA, CDR2 SQIVND, per germline (reference sequence). Written as DNA, the CDR3 is TGTGCCAGTAGGGACAGGGTCATGAACACTGAAGCTTTCTTT. This gives the protein CASRDRVMNTEAFF.

The rearrangement links TRBV30 to TRBJ1-3, with TRBD1 identical over 9 bases. After removal of 1 base from V and 0 bases from J, the junction contained 1 base not matched to a gene. CDR3 length equals 15 residues. Germline CDR1 GTSNPN, CDR2 SVGIG (reference sequence). The CDR3 nucleotides read TGTGCCTGGAGTGGACAGGGGGGCTCTGGAAACACCATATATTTT. Translated, it gives CAWSGQGGSGNTIYF.

The V call is TRBV9, the J call TRBJ1-1; TRBD1 is a possible D gene (5 bases). Between the trimmed V and J ends, which lost 4 bases and 3 bases, there was a span of 10 bases. Germline values: CDR1 SGDLS, CDR2 YYNGEE. CDR3 length equals 13 residues. The chain's CDR3 is CASSRGGDTEAFF. The CDR3 nucleotides are TGTGCCAGCAGCCGGGGGGGGGACACTGAAGCTTTCTTT. The entire variable domain, with the rest obtained from reference TRBV9 and TRBJ1-1, is as follows: DSGVTQTPKHLITATGQRVTLRCSPRSGDLSVYWYQQSLDQGLQFLIQYYNGEERAKGNILERFSAQQFPDLHSELNLSSLELGDSALYFCASSRGGDTEAFFGQGTRLTVV.

Of note for this clone: Other DNA sequences within the sample encode an identical CDR3. The chain couples TRBV19 to TRBJ2-3; D remains ambiguous. V was cut by 2 bases and J by 0 bases, with 6 bases left in between. The germline V gene encodes CDR1 LNHDA and CDR2 SQIVND (reference sequence). The CDR3 loop spans 14 amino acids. DNA of the CDR3: TGTGCCAGTAGTATAACAGCAAGCACAGATACGCAGTATTTT. This codes for CASSITASTDTQYF.

The chain joins TRBV5-4 to TRBJ2-5; D is unclear. Trimming removed 5 bases at V and 3 bases at J, with 8 bases between. Germline V gene sequence: CDR1 SGHNT, CDR2 YYREEE (reference sequence). The CDR3 spans 12 residues. CDR3 loop: CASRASEETQYF. CDR3 nucleotides: TGTGCCAGCAGGGCATCCGAAGAGACCCAGTACTTC.

The chain carries TRBV11-2 and TRBJ2-7, with D tentatively TRBD1 (6 bases). With 1 base removed from V and 5 bases from J, the gap between germline ends came to 12 bases. The CDR3 consists of 14 residues. Germline CDR1 reads SGHAT; CDR2 reads FQNNGV. Here the CDR3 reads CASSLVGAGHEQYV. As DNA, the CDR3 is TGTGCCAGCAGCTTAGTGGGGGCAGGCCACGAGCAGTACGTC.

The chain combines TRBV4-2 with TRBJ2-2; 11 positions match TRBD2. V dropped 8 bases and J dropped 4; count of bases not matched to a gene: 15. CDR1 and CDR2 (germline): LGHNA, YNFKEQ. The CDR3 is made up of 18 amino acids. CDR3 in amino acids: CASALRPLAGGATGELFF. CDR3 bases: TGTGCCAGCGCCCTACGCCCGTTAGCGGGAGGGGCCACCGGGGAGCTGTTTTTT.

The chain is built from TRBV27 and TRBJ2-1, with TRBD1 matching 7 bases. The germline V gene encodes CDR1 MNHEY and CDR2 SMNVEV (reference sequence). The junction had 8 bases not matched to a gene; V was cut back by 2 bases and J by 7 bases. This CDR3 region has 15 residues. DNA for the CDR3: TGTGCCAGCAGTTTAAGGACAGGAGCTTTGAATGAGCAGTTCTTC. It encodes CASSLRTGALNEQFF.

The chain has TRBV7-9 and TRBJ2-3, with D maybe TRBD2 (5 bases). Per germline, CDR1 SEHNR and CDR2 FQNEAQ (reference sequence). This CDR3 is built from 16 residues. V was trimmed by 2 bases and J by 0 bases, leaving 12 bases between them. The CDR3 DNA is TGTGCCAGCAGCTTACCCCCCGGGGAGAGCACAGATACGCAGTATTTT. As protein: CASSLPPGESTDTQYF. Full variable domain (remainder filled in from reference TRBV7-9 and TRBJ2-3): DTGVSQNPRHKITKRGQNVTFRCDPISEHNRLYWYRQTLGQGPEFLTYFQNEAQLEKSRLLSDRFSAERPKGSFSTLEIQRTEQGDSAMYLCASSLPPGESTDTQYFGPGTRLTVL.

The CDR3 sequence: CASGRDRASYEQYF. CDR3 in DNA: TGTGCCAGCGGCCGGGACAGGGCTTCCTACGAGCAGTACTTC. The chain has TRBV4-2 and TRBJ2-7; 9 positions match TRBD1. Trimming at V came to 8 bases and at J to 1 base, leaving 6 bases not matched to a gene. CDR3 length: 14 amino acids. From germline, CDR1 is LGHNA and CDR2 YNFKEQ.

The CDR3 coding sequence is TGTGCCAGCAGCTTGGGGACAGGGAGTGTAACTAATGAAAAACTGTTTTTT. Encoded protein: CASSLGTGSVTNEKLFF. V and J are TRBV7-9 and TRBJ1-4, with 9 bases matching TRBD1. Unmatched junction bases numbered 6, after V lost 3 bases and J lost 1 base. Per the germline V gene, CDR1 is SEHNR and CDR2 is FQNEAQ (reference sequence). The CDR3 has 17 amino acids.

The chain joins TRBV5-1 to TRBJ1-1; D remains ambiguous. This CDR3 has 15 residues. The germline V gene encodes CDR1 SGHRS and CDR2 YFSETQ. The V end was cut by 4 bases, the J end by 0 bases, with 13 bases between. CDR3 sequence: CASSQEEGMNTEAFF. The CDR3 DNA is TGCGCCAGCAGCCAGGAGGAAGGGATGAACACTGAAGCTTTCTTT.

The CDR3 protein is CASSLGSGGGRTDTQYF. For the CDR3, the DNA is TGTGCCAGCAGCTTAGGGTCTGGCGGGGGCCGAACAGATACGCAGTATTTT. The V call is TRBV11-2, the J call TRBJ2-3; weak D call: TRBD2 (7 bases). The CDR3 length is 17 residues. V lost 1 base and J 3 bases, leaving 17 bases between the germline ends. Germline CDR1 reads SGHAT; CDR2 reads FQNNGV.

The chain has TRBV2 and TRBJ2-1; TRBD1 matches at 7 bases. The CDR3 runs 14 residues. Per the germline V gene, CDR1 is SNHLY and CDR2 is FYNNEI. CDR3 in amino acids: CALRGTVTYNEQFF. CDR3 in DNA: TGTGCTCTCAGAGGGACAGTAACCTACAATGAGCAGTTCTTC.

This clone occurred once. The genes are TRBV6-6 and TRBJ1-1; 7 nucleotides line up with TRBD1. This CDR3 has 14 amino acids. With 0 bases clipped from V and 3 bases from J, the junction kept 1 base outside the gene matches. Germline values: CDR1 MNHNY, CDR2 SVGAGI (reference sequence). CDR3 loop: CASSYSGGYTEAFF. In nucleotides, the CDR3 is TGTGCCAGCAGTTACTCAGGGGGCTACACTGAAGCTTTCTTT.